This TCR delta chain was obtained from a study of gamma-delta chains in newborns, infants, children. The J segment lost 1 base and the V segment lost 5 bases, leaving 15 bases of the junction unmatched. The CDR3 runs 19 residues. Per germline, CDR1 GEAIGNYY and CDR2 EKD. TCRdb made new clone calls on the reads using CATT. The sample shows approximately 2,600 delta-chain clones, more than 9% of them seen only once. This clone appeared a few times. This DNA's translation differs at residue 4 from TCRdb's protein, which comes from a much larger clone; a read error is likely, and the protein shown is translated from the DNA.

This sequence joins TRDV2 and TRDJ1; 13 positions match TRDD3. Sequenced material: blood. This TCR was recovered from a child who was a newborn, infant or young child, either healthy, febrile or measles-vaccinated (not recorded which). The DNA for the CDR3 is TGTGCCTGTGGCACGCTTTTACTGGGGGATACGCTGTCCACCGATAAACTCATCTTT. Translated, it gives CACGTLLLGDTLSTDKLIF.